This TCR beta chain originates from a study of molecular identifiers for immune sequencing clone quantification. Points from the study as a whole: Investigators reportedly could detect spiked Jurkat TCR RNA from one cell among 980,000 or so naive cells.

CDR1 is GTSNPN and CDR2 is SVGIG in the germline V gene (reference sequence). The V and J ends lost 2 bases and 3 bases, in that order; junction bases with no gene match: 5. This CDR3 has 15 residues. One entry per CDR3 protein results from TCRdb running MiXCR on the PCR reads. The sample has a few hundred thousand distinct CDR3 sequences; about 21% are singletons. Points on this clonotype: Its target is not known.

The specimen sequenced was naive CD8+ T cells from blood, with Jurkat cell RNA spiked in. Regarding subset: FACS-sorted CD8+CD4-CCR7+CD45RA+ naive T cells. This sequence originates from a human donor in good health. Some libraries in this study had Jurkat cell RNA spiked in. The chain couples TRBV30 to TRBJ2-5; 11 bases are shared with TRBD2. This chain's CDR3 is CAWSRSGRAKETQYF. CDR3 bases: TGTGCCTGGAGTCGTAGCGGGAGGGCCAAAGAGACCCAGTACTTC. The complete variable domain, with remaining parts taken from reference TRBV30 and TRBJ2-5, reads SQTIHQWPATLVQPVGSPLSLECTVEGTSNPNLYWYRQAAGRGLQLLFYSVGIGQISSEVPQNLSASRPQDRQFILSSKKLLLSDSGFYLCAWSRSGRAKETQYFGPGTRLLVL.